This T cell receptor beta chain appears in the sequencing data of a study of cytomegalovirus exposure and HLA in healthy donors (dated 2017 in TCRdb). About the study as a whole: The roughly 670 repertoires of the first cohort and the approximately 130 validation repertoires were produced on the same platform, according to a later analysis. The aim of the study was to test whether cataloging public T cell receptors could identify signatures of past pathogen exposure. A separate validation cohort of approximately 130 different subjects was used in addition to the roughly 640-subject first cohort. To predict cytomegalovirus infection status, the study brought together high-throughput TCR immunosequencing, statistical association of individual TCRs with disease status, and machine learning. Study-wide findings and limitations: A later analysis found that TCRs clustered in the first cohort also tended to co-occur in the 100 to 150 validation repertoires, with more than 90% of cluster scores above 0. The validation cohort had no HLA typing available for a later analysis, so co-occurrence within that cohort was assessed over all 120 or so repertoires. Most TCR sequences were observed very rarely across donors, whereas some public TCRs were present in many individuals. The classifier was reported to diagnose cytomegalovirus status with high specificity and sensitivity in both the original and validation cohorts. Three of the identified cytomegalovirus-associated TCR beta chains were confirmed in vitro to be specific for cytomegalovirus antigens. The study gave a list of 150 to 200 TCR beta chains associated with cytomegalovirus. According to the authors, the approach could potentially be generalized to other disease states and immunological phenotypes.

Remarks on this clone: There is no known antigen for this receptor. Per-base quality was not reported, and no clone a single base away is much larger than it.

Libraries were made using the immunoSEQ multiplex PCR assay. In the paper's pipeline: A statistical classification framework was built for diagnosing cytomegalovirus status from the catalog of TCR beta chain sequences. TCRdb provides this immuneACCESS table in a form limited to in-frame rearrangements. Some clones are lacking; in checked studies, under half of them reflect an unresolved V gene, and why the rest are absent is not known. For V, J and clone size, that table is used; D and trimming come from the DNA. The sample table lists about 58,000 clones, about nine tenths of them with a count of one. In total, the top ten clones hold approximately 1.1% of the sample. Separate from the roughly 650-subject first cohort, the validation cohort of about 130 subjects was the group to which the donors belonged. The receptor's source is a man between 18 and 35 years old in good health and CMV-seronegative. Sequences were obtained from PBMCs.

The CDR3 has the sequence CASSQGGVGTTVYNEQFF. The DNA reads as follows: TGTGCCAGCAGCCAAGGGGGGGTTGGGACTACTGTTTACAATGAGCAGTTCTTC. This chain joins TRBV4-2 to TRBJ2-1; TRBD2 lines up with 7 middle nucleotides. Counted from cysteine to phenylalanine, this CDR3 has 18 amino acids. The kept DNA is CDR3 alone, 54 bases in frame from the first base. CDR1 and CDR2 (LGHNA, YNFKEQ) derive from the germline V gene. Germline trimming amounts to 1 base on V and 4 bases on J, with 13 as the count of junction bases outside the gene matches.